The T cell receptor (beta chain) described here comes from a study of T cell responses to AZD1222 COVID-19 vaccine. Looking at the study overall: Second doses were pooled across both intervals (about 4 or about 12 weeks).

Assay used: immunoSEQ multiplex PCR; TCRdb lists only in-frame clones, some missing. The repertoire holds approximately 100,000 clones, with roughly 90% as singletons. Trimming removed 7 bases at V and 5 bases at J, with 14 bases between. The germline V gene encodes CDR1 MGHDK and CDR2 SYGVNS. CDR3 length: 13 amino acids. The source was peripheral blood, collected on day 0 of AZD1222 vaccination. This clonotype originated in an adult in good health. The gene calls are TRBV25-1 and TRBJ1-1; D perhaps matches TRBD1 (5 bases). The CDR3 DNA reads TGTGCCAGCATCACCGCCGGGGGGACTGAAGCTTTCTTT. It is translated as CASITAGGTEAFF.